Here is one T cell receptor (beta chain) with its context. The V gene lost 4 bases and the J gene lost 0 bases, with 11 bases spanning the gap. This CDR3 is 14 amino acids long. Looked up from germline, CDR1 is SGHNT and CDR2 is YYREEE (reference sequence). The sample belongs to a study of cytomegalovirus exposure and HLA in healthy donors. 13 Jbeta primers and 60 Vbeta primers were used for the PCR. Clones were sequenced by immunoSEQ multiplex PCR, and TCRdb holds only the in-frame ones, with some missing. This table holds some 80,000 clones. V usage is TRBV5-4 and J usage is TRBJ2-7, with D unresolved. The sequenced sample was PBMCs. The sequence was obtained from a man aged 50-59 years in good health and CMV-seropositive. CDR3 region: CASSQTWSSYEQYF. CDR3 nucleotides: TGTGCCAGCAGCCAGACTTGGAGCTCCTACGAGCAGTACTTC.